This entry is about one T cell receptor beta chain. The PCR contained 60 Vbeta and 13 Jbeta primers. Using immunoSEQ multiplex PCR, the repertoire was profiled, and TCRdb retains in-frame clones only, with some absent. The top ten hold less than 3% of the sample, which has roughly 67,000 clones, approximately 80% seen once. The sample is drawn from a study of cytomegalovirus exposure and HLA in healthy donors. As for the study in general: Out of roughly 170 million T cells, an earlier analysis found over 100 million unique TCR beta sequences in total.

CDR3 length equals 16 residues. Looked up from germline, CDR1 is SGHDT and CDR2 is YYEEEE. Trimming at V came to 3 bases and at J to 2 bases, leaving 8 bases not matched to a gene. This chain uses TRBV5-6 with TRBJ1-2; 9 nucleotides line up with TRBD1. The sequenced sample was PBMCs. The TCR comes from a woman younger than 45 in good health and CMV-seronegative. Here the CDR3 DNA reads TGTGCCAGCAGCTCCCCTGGACAGGGGACCAACTATGGCTACACCTTC. Encoded protein: CASSSPGQGTNYGYTF. The full variable domain, in which reference TRBV5-6 and TRBJ1-2 provide the parts outside the CDR3, is DAGVTQSPTHLIKTRGQQVTLRCSPKSGHDTVSWYQQALGQGPQFIFQYYEEEERQRGNFPDRFSGHQFPNYSSELNVNALLLGDSALYLCASSSPGQGTNYGYTFGSGTRLTVV.